Below, 23 T cell receptor beta chains from the same sample are listed, as sequenced in a study of blood T cells in healthy people across ages (dated by TCRdb to about 2015). The library was generated by 5' RACE. The reads were generated on an Illumina HiSeq 2500. A second PCR of roughly 6 to 11 cycles was run with a J-beta primer mix and a sample-barcoded 5' primer. TCRdb reprocessing: public reads trimmed at Q25 with fastp, clones called with MiXCR, in-frame beta chains kept. Under each unique CDR3 protein, matching rows form one entry showing the most common genes and DNA. The sample table contains approximately 850,000 distinct CDR3 sequences; only one count was recorded for 55% to 75% of them. The top ten clonotypes cover over 20% of the sample. The specimen sequenced was blood. The source of these receptors is a man aged 25-45 years in good health.

There are many counts of this clonotype. CDR3 nucleotide sequence: TGCAGTGCTAGTGGGCTAGCGGTCCAAGGACAGTTCTTC. It encodes CSASGLAVQGQFF. V gene TRBV20-1 combines with J gene TRBJ2-1, with TRBD2 identical over 7 bases. Unmatched junction bases numbered 12, after V lost 3 bases and J lost 13 bases. From germline, CDR1 is DFQATT and CDR2 SNEGSKA (reference sequence). CDR3 size: 13 residues.

The sample holds a few counts of this clonotype. The chain joins TRBV25-1 to TRBJ1-6, with D possibly TRBD1 on 6 matching bases. Trimming cost V 6 bases and J 5 bases, with 11 bases left between them. CDR1 and CDR2 from the germline V gene are MGHDK and SYGVNS. The CDR3 spans 14 residues. The CDR3 spells CASRQTGNNSPLHF. CDR3 in DNA: TGTGCCAGCAGACAAACAGGGAATAATTCACCCCTCCACTTT.

The V call is TRBV29-1, the J call TRBJ2-7; weak D call: TRBD2 (6 bases). The V end lost 5 bases, the J end lost 2 bases, and 19 bases lay between the germline ends. From germline, CDR1 is SQVTM and CDR2 ANQGSEA. The CDR3 is made up of 15 amino acids. DNA for the CDR3: TGCAGCGTTCAGGAGGGGTCACTGCCTCCCTACGAGCAGTACTTC. Translating gives CSVQEGSLPPYEQYF.

The chain uses TRBV10-3 and TRBJ2-3; possibly TRBD2 for D (6 bases). The CDR3 extends over 14 amino acids. The V gene lost 8 bases and the J gene lost 5 bases, with 17 bases spanning the gap. CDR1 is ENHRY, CDR2 SYGVKD, per germline. Here the CDR3 DNA reads TGTGCCATCGAAGGTTCCGCCGGGGGAGATACGCAGTATTTT. This translates into CAIEGSAGGDTQYF.

The chain combines TRBV6-6 with TRBJ2-3; D gene ambiguous. V lost 2 bases, J lost 4 bases, and 4 bases lay in between. CDR3 size: 12 residues. From germline, CDR1 is MNHNY and CDR2 SVGAGI (reference sequence). Here the CDR3 DNA reads TGTGCCAGCAGTTACGGTCCAGATACGCAGTATTTT. It translates to CASSYGPDTQYF.

This clonotype showed up just a few times. V gene TRBV6-5 combines with J gene TRBJ2-1, with 10 bases matching TRBD2. Germline trimming cut 6 bases from V and 10 bases from J; bases unmatched to any gene: 12. Per the germline V gene, CDR1 is MNHEY and CDR2 is SVGAGI. The length of the CDR3 is 15 residues. The CDR3 region has the DNA TGTGCCAGCAGAAGACCGGGACTAGCGCGTGGGGAGCAGTTCTTC. Translated, it gives CASRRPGLARGEQFF.

The rearrangement links TRBV9 to TRBJ1-2; no clear D. V was cut by 0 bases and J by 9 bases, with 18 bases left in between. This CDR3 spans 15 amino acids. The germline V gene encodes CDR1 SGDLS and CDR2 YYNGEE. The CDR3 DNA follows: TGTGCCAGCAGCGTAGCTACTCGGGCACCCACCCGCTACACCTTC. Translation gives CASSVATRAPTRYTF.

The chain combines TRBV12-3 or TRBV12-4 with TRBJ2-1, with D perhaps TRBD2 (6 bases). V dropped 5 bases and J dropped 4 bases, with 15 bases sitting between them. The CDR3 consists of 15 residues. CDR3 residues: CASSPGVGGYNEQFF. CDR3 DNA sequence: TGTGCCAGCAGTCCGGGGGTGGGGGGTTACAATGAGCAGTTCTTC.

This chain joins TRBV20-1 and TRBJ2-5; D remains unclear. Germline lookup yields CDR1 DFQATT and CDR2 SNEGSKA (reference sequence). V was shortened by 0 bases and J by 5 bases, with 10 bases between the two germline ends. This CDR3 is built from 13 residues. CDR3 DNA sequence: TGCAGTGCTAGAGAGGCCCGCCTGGAGACCCAGTACTTC. As protein: CSAREARLETQYF.

V gene TRBV24-1 combines with J gene TRBJ2-7; a possible D gene is TRBD2 (5 bases). The closer fit of TRBJ2-4 to the DNA end suggests the J call may be wrong. The CDR3 is made up of 14 amino acids. The germline V gene has CDR1 KGHDR and CDR2 SFDVKD. The CDR3 DNA follows: TGTGCCACCAGTGATAGCAACGTCGGGGACATTCAGTACTTC. Translated, it gives CATSDSNVGDIQYF.

The J gene is TRBJ2-1, the V gene TRBV5-6, with 11 bases fitting TRBD2. Germline values: CDR1 SGHDT, CDR2 YYEEEE. With V trimmed by 4 bases and J by 1 base, 7 bases remained unmatched. This CDR3 region has 17 residues. The CDR3 nucleotides are TGTGCCAGCAGCGCGATACTAGCGGGGGAGTCCTACAATGAGCAGTTCTTC. Its protein is CASSAILAGESYNEQFF.

The gene calls are TRBV4-1 and TRBJ2-5; 7 bases map to TRBD1. The J call is doubtful: the DNA matches TRBJ2-7 better. Germline CDR1 is MGHRA and CDR2 is YSYEKL. The length of the CDR3 is 15 residues. In DNA form, the CDR3 reads TGCGCCAGCAGCCAAGTGTCTACAGGGGTTTACGAGCAGTACTTC. Encoded protein: CASSQVSTGVYEQYF.

The chain combines TRBV13 with TRBJ1-1, with TRBD1 identical over 9 bases. Germline CDR1 PRHDT, CDR2 FYEKMQ (reference sequence). The CDR3 sequence is 15 residues long. J was trimmed by 1 base and V by 5 bases; bases with no gene match: 5. CDR3 sequence (DNA): TGTGCCAGCAGCCCGGTGACAGGGGGGAACACTGAAGCTTTCTTT. Its translation is CASSPVTGGNTEAFF.

This clonotype has only a few counts. The gene calls are TRBV6-2 or TRBV6-3 and TRBJ2-7; 8 positions agree with TRBD2. The V gene end was trimmed by 7 bases and the J gene end by 4 bases; junction bases not matched to a gene: 9. Germline V gene lookup returns CDR1 MNHEY and CDR2 SVGEGT. The CDR3 contains 14 residues. The CDR3 DNA reads as TGTGCCAGCATGGCTGACGGGAGGGCATACGAGCAGTACTTC. Its translation is CASMADGRAYEQYF.

This chain links TRBV5-1 with TRBJ2-1, with D perhaps matching TRBD1 (6 bases). CDR1 and CDR2 (germline): SGHRS, YFSETQ. The CDR3 totals 14 residues. V lost 3 bases to trimming and J lost 8 bases, with 15 bases between them. CDR3 loop: CASSSGEGVDEQFF. For the CDR3, the DNA is TGCGCCAGCAGCTCCGGAGAGGGGGTCGATGAGCAGTTCTTC.

J is TRBJ2-5 and V is TRBV10-3, with a tentative D call TRBD2 (6 bases). Trimming took 2 bases from V and 1 from J, leaving 8 bases between them. Germline values: CDR1 ENHRY, CDR2 SYGVKD. The CDR3 is made up of 14 amino acids. This CDR3 reads CAISEAGRQETQYF. The DNA for the CDR3 is TGTGCCATCAGTGAGGCGGGACGCCAAGAGACCCAGTACTTC.

This clonotype was observed once. The rearrangement links TRBV27 to TRBJ2-3; TRBD2 might be the D (5 bases). The length of the CDR3 is 14 residues. CDR1 and CDR2 from the germline V gene are MNHEY and SMNVEV (reference sequence). Trimming shortened V by 5 bases and J by 5 bases, and 14 bases separated the two germline ends. Here the CDR3 reads CASSPSPLRDTQYF. For the CDR3, the DNA is TGTGCCAGCAGTCCTAGCCCTCTGAGAGATACGCAGTATTTT.

This clonotype has more than one count but fewer than ten. The chain joins TRBV29-1 to TRBJ2-1, with 10 positions matching TRBD1. The CDR3 runs to 14 residues. The trim removed 3 bases at V and 6 bases at J, leaving 5 bases unmatched. CDR1 is SQVTM, CDR2 ANQGSEA, per germline. In DNA, the CDR3 is TGCAGCGTTGAGCGTGGACAGGGGGGCAATGAGCAGTTCTTC. Protein: CSVERGQGGNEQFF.

A few counts support this clonotype. The gene calls are TRBV7-9 and TRBJ1-1, with no clear D. Per the germline V gene, CDR1 is SEHNR and CDR2 is FQNEAQ (reference sequence). The CDR3 is 13 residues long. The germline V and J ends were trimmed by 1 base and 8 bases, with 11 bases remaining between them. CDR3 coding DNA: TGTGCCAGCAGCTTAGTGGAGACCGACGAAGCTTTCTTT. Encoded protein: CASSLVETDEAFF.

This clonotype has a handful of counts. V and J are TRBV19 and TRBJ2-7; D could derive from TRBD1 or TRBD2 (5 bases each). Germline CDR1 reads LNHDA; CDR2 reads SQIVND (reference sequence). With 5 bases removed from V and 4 bases from J, the gap between germline ends came to 18 bases. This CDR3 is built from 15 residues. The CDR3 reads CASSLGDGARYEQYF. DNA for the CDR3: TGTGCCAGTAGTCTGGGGGATGGCGCCAGGTACGAGCAGTACTTC. Looking up the rest from reference TRBV19 and TRBJ2-7 gives the full variable domain: DGGITQSPKYLFRKEGQNVTLSCEQNLNHDAMYWYRQDPGQGLRLIYYSQIVNDFQKGDIAEGYSVSREKKESFPLTVTSAQKNPTAFYLCASSLGDGARYEQYFGPGTRLTVT.

This rearrangement joins TRBV9 to TRBJ2-7; D is perhaps TRBD1 (6 bases). The V and J ends lost 10 bases and 2 bases respectively, with 16 bases between them. The V gene's germline CDR1 is SGDLS and CDR2 YYNGEE. The length of the CDR3 is 13 residues. The DNA for the CDR3 is TGTGCCGGTCAGGGGACCGAGACCTACGAGCAGTACTTC. Protein sequence: CAGQGTETYEQYF.

The V and J genes are TRBV27 and TRBJ2-4; 8 positions match TRBD1. This CDR3 comprises 15 residues. Trimming at V came to 5 bases and at J to 0 bases, leaving 3 bases not matched to a gene. Germline lookup yields CDR1 MNHEY and CDR2 SMNVEV (reference sequence). CDR3 in DNA: TGTGCCAGCAGTCGCAGGGGGCAAGCCAAAAACATTCAGTACTTC. It specifies CASSRRGQAKNIQYF.

This chain uses TRBV5-1 with TRBJ2-4; D is unclear. Judging by the DNA end, TRBJ2-7 fits better; the J call may be wrong. CDR3 length: 13 amino acids. From germline, CDR1 is SGHRS and CDR2 YFSETQ. The CDR3 here is CASSLADPYEQYF. The DNA for the CDR3 is TGCGCCAGCAGCTTGGCCGACCCATACGAGCAGTACTTC.